The rows below give T cell receptor beta chains drawn from one sample of a study of T cell repertoires in cytomegalovirus infection. These receptors' targets are unknown. TCRdb fed the reads into MiXCR, producing one record per CDR3 protein. The data show under 95,000 distinct CDR3 sequences, 45% to 50% seen once. This specimen was CD8+ T cells from cultured PBMCs, taken from culture after CMV antigen stimulation. These receptors were collected from a human donor in good health (CMV status not recorded). Some clones in this sample may be carry-over from other donors' samples. Each CDR3 is given with its conserved first and last residue. Expanded clones get a size class; other rows say once, few or many, or leave the size out.

J	size	V	CDR3
TRBJ1-3	.	TRBV28	CASRDVSGNTIYF
TRBJ2-1	.	TRBV29-1	CSGVAGGPGNEQFF
TRBJ1-2	.	TRBV6-5	CASSYRDRAEANYGYTF
TRBJ2-1	.	TRBV9	CASSVPSAGEQFF
TRBJ2-1	.	TRBV14	CASSQEGQRNNEQFF
TRBJ2-3	.	TRBV7-9	CASSSIPRDRVTDTQYF
TRBJ2-2	.	TRBV6-1	CAWGDGELFF
TRBJ2-7	.	TRBV7-6	CASSSPSGLSSYEQYF
TRBJ1-1	.	TRBV5-6	CASSLLGPNTEAFF
TRBJ1-5	.	TRBV6-1	CASSELHRGWQPQHF
TRBJ2-2	.	TRBV7-2	CASSLGGRRTGELFF
TRBJ1-1	.	TRBV5-1	CASSIDDRVSSEAFF
TRBJ1-2	.	TRBV5-4	CASSSPGQENYGYTF
TRBJ2-1	few	TRBV20-1	CSARSPRLAGVYEQFF
TRBJ1-1	.	TRBV6-5	CASSLTRLNTEAFF
TRBJ2-7	few	TRBV4-2	CASSQEEFYEQYF
TRBJ2-7	.	TRBV6-5	CASSYSSGTAAYEQYF
TRBJ2-1	.	TRBV12-3/TRBV12-4	CASSWDSSGNEQFF
TRBJ2-3	.	TRBV28	CASSPGGADTQYF
TRBJ1-1	once	TRBV12-3/TRBV12-4	CASTLGIERTEAFF
TRBJ1-1	once	TRBV9	CASSVGGSSNTEAFF
TRBJ1-3	.	TRBV7-2	CASSSPGQGYTIYF
TRBJ1-1	few	TRBV5-6	CASSYTTGEGYTEAFF
TRBJ1-2	few	TRBV9	CASKGATDIYGYTF
TRBJ1-1	.	TRBV19	CASSIGPGLNTEAFF
TRBJ2-7	.	TRBV5-6	CASSYGLEQYF
TRBJ1-6	many	TRBV7-2	CASSLAGRNSPLHF
TRBJ2-5	few	TRBV7-6	CASSLKEETQYF
TRBJ2-2	.	TRBV11-1	CASSTPRGQGLTGELFF
TRBJ1-5	.	TRBV19	CASKEAHATSDQPQHF
TRBJ2-5	.	TRBV7-9	CASSFGLGGETQYF
TRBJ2-7	few	TRBV6-1	CASSERWGVSYEQYF
TRBJ1-6	.	TRBV5-4	CASSSMTGGNSPLHF
TRBJ2-1	.	TRBV12-3/TRBV12-4	CASSRGYSTGHNEQFF
TRBJ2-5	few	TRBV7-9	CASSFQRDRSRETQYF
TRBJ2-2	.	TRBV6-4	CASSDSKRGDTGELFF
TRBJ1-1	few	TRBV27	CASSFGQGTTEAFF
TRBJ2-1	.	TRBV7-3	CASSLKGRPFF
TRBJ2-3	few	TRBV6-5	CASSFRDNTDTQYF